This TCR beta chain was identified during a study of read filtering for tumor transcriptome and immune sequencing (dated by TCRdb to about 2020). General notes on the study: The cohort was composed of 17 to 20 male and 14 to 15 female patients, with a mean age of roughly 70 years and an age range of roughly 47 to 90. By revised international staging, roughly 8 patients were R-ISS I, under 20 were R-ISS II and about seven were R-ISS III. Whole-transcriptome libraries were prepared with the TruSeq RNA Access Library Prep Kit after DNase treatment. TCR-region mapped reads per sample ranged from about 4.05 to 10.27 million with IR-seq versus only roughly 85 to 1,300 with RNA-seq. The study compared TCR repertoires from targeted immune repertoire sequencing and bulk whole-transcriptome sequencing run on the same bone marrow samples. One of the main goals was to work out a read-filtering strategy for immune repertoire data, in particular whether clonotypes backed by only a single read should be removed. Overall study outcomes, separate from this receptor: Removing single-read clonotypes increased the correlation between IR-seq and RNA-seq shared clonotype proportions. Compared with RNA-seq, IR-seq captured clonotypes at much higher depth and more reliably, and a smaller IR-seq throughput was enough to identify most shared clonotypes. The sorted CD138-negative fraction was a mixed bone marrow immune population, not purified T cells. Single-read clonotypes made up around 82% of clonotypes but only 3% to 4.5% of total reads in IR-seq, compared with roughly 70% of clonotypes and 44.6% of reads in RNA-seq.

TCR libraries were built from approximately 400 ng RNA with the Immunoverse kit, using molecular barcoded adaptors covering alpha/delta and beta/gamma chains. The same RNA used for transcriptome sequencing was used for TCR library preparation. TCR libraries were sequenced on an Illumina HiSeq 4000 with 2 x 150 cycles. The original methods were these. MiXCR aligned TCR reads to human V, D, J and C references and assembled the aligned reads into CDR3 clonotypes, with quality filtering and error correction included. The tcR package in R was used for analysis of clonotype counts and gene usage diversity. Raw mapping reads were checked after the RNA-seq reads had been mapped by STAR aligner version 2.5.3a onto the human GRCh37 genome. To test the effect of sequencing depth on detected clonotypes, IR-seq fastq files were randomly downsampled using Seqtk 1.3. TCRdb handled the public reads itself, with Q25 trimming in fastp and clone calling in MiXCR, and kept productive beta chains. CDR3 protein duplicates are merged, each entry listing the most common genes and DNA. It is TCRdb's table, rather than the study itself, that gives the V and J calls and clone size. In this sample the table shows 35,000 to 50,000 distinct CDR3 sequences, around 19% of which occur a single time. Around two fifths of the sample is held by the ten biggest clonotypes.

CDR1 and CDR2, looked up from the germline V gene (reference sequence), are LNHDA and SQIVND. For this chain, trimming is 6 bases at the V end and 5 bases at the J end, and the number of junction bases without a gene match is 8. The CDR3 starts with the cysteine, ends with the phenylalanine, and has 15 residues. Solely the CDR3 DNA is kept, with 45 bases framed from the first base. Every patient had bone marrow sampled at the time of active disease. Isolation of bone marrow mononuclear cells was performed by Ficoll-Hypaque density gradient centrifugation. CD138-negative cells were obtained by negative selection after labeling with CD138 magnetic microbeads on a MACS separator, removing myeloma plasma cells. The purity of the isolated cells was checked by flow cytometry with CD138 antibodies on an Attune NxT. Total RNA was extracted with TRIzol reagent and quantified with a NanoDrop spectrophotometer. Paired RNA-seq and IR-seq were performed on each patient's CD138-negative bone marrow sample.

As regards this clonotype: Its antigen remains undetermined. No much larger clone is present one base from it, and per-base qualities are unavailable.

This receptor was taken from a donor at least 40 years old with multiple myeloma. The rearrangement joined TRBV19 to TRBJ2-3; 10 bases in between match TRBD1. The sequenced material came from a population of CD138-negative cells sorted from bone marrow. The cell subset or site label here, explained by the study, means: bone marrow mononuclear cells depleted of CD138+ plasma/myeloma cells by negative magnetic selection. The nucleotides read TGTGCCAGTAGCAACAGACAGGGGGCCGAAGATACGCAGTATTTT. It codes for CASSNRQGAEDTQYF.